Listed here is a single TCR beta chain. What it binds is not known. Only in-frame clones appear in the TCRdb table, and some are missing; sequencing was by immunoSEQ multiplex PCR. The sample yields about 73,000 clones, 80% to 95% seen once. These data are taken from a study of OX40 agonist ivuxolimab in advanced cancers. General observations from the study: Patients with a partial response at 0.1-3.0 mg/kg had among the lowest clonal expansion.

V was cut by 1 base and J by 8 bases, with 9 bases left in between. This CDR3 has 13 amino acids. CDR1 and CDR2 (germline): SGHTA, FQGNSA. The V gene is TRBV7-2, the J gene TRBJ2-1, with D perhaps TRBD2 (5 bases). Here the sequenced sample was CD4+ or CD8+ T cells sorted from blood, taken in a trial of the OX40 agonist ivuxolimab. This sequence originates from an adult with an advanced solid tumor such as melanoma, head and neck, liver or kidney cancer. This chain's CDR3 is CASSLVRRDEQFF. The CDR3 coding sequence is TGTGCCAGCAGCTTAGTCCGGCGGGATGAGCAGTTCTTC.